These T cell receptor beta chains were read from a single sample in a study of naive and memory T cell subsets. A single record per CDR3 protein comes from TCRdb applying MiXCR to the 5' RACE reads. Here the sample spans more than 60,000 distinct CDR3 sequences, around 8% being singletons. The receptor set was obtained from a female donor in good health. CDR3s include the opening cysteine and the closing phenylalanine or tryptophan. Each record gives: J gene, clone size, V gene, D gene, CDR3 protein, CDR3 DNA. D genes are given only for firm matches. Rows give clone size only sometimes, using once, few, many, or a class for an expanded clone.

>TRBJ1-6|many|TRBV28|NA
CASRIQGSNSPLHF
TGTGCCAGCAGGATACAGGGTTCTAATTCACCCCTCCACTTT
>TRBJ2-7|NA|TRBV20-1|TRBD2
CSASRASGGYEQYF
TGCAGTGCTAGTAGGGCTAGCGGGGGCTACGAGCAGTACTTC
>TRBJ1-4|few|TRBV18|NA
CASSSGGAFSEKLFF
TGTGCCAGCTCATCCGGGGGAGCCTTTAGTGAAAAACTGTTTTTT
>TRBJ2-7|few|TRBV29-1|NA
CSVDGFKGRIYEQYF
TGCAGCGTTGATGGTTTTAAGGGAAGAATCTACGAGCAGTACTTC
>TRBJ2-5|many|TRBV2|NA
CASSSPRDSEETQYF
TGTGCCAGCAGTAGCCCCCGGGACTCCGAAGAGACCCAGTACTTC
>TRBJ1-4|few|TRBV13|NA
CASSFKKLTTNEKLFF
TGTGCCAGCAGCTTCAAGAAACTAACAACTAATGAAAAACTGTTTTTT
>TRBJ2-7|NA|TRBV5-4|TRBD1
CASSPGQGALYEQYF
TGTGCCAGCAGCCCGGGACAGGGGGCCCTCTACGAGCAGTACTTC
>TRBJ2-3|NA|TRBV19|NA
CASSVGDWDTQYF
TGTGCCAGTAGCGTCGGTGATTGGGATACGCAGTATTTT
>TRBJ2-6|few|TRBV7-9|TRBD1
CASTPDRPGANVLTF
TGTGCCAGCACCCCGGACAGGCCGGGGGCCAACGTCCTGACTTTC
>TRBJ1-5|few|TRBV12-3/TRBV12-4|NA
CASTLGGKGINQPQHF
TGTGCCAGCACCCTAGGGGGAAAGGGGATAAATCAGCCCCAGCATTTT
>TRBJ2-1|many|TRBV10-3|TRBD2
CAISEATSVWFF
TGTGCCATCAGTGAGGCTACTAGCGTGTGGTTCTTC
>TRBJ2-7|few|TRBV5-6|TRBD1
CASSSGQGRYEQYF
TGTGCCAGCAGCTCCGGACAGGGGCGATACGAGCAGTACTTC
>TRBJ2-3|NA|TRBV5-1|TRBD2
CASSITSGSKHTQYF
TGCGCCAGCAGCATCACTAGCGGGAGTAAGCATACGCAGTATTTT
>TRBJ1-2|many|TRBV7-7|NA
CASSSKAKRDYGYTF
TGTGCTAGCAGCTCTAAGGCAAAACGGGACTATGGCTACACCTTC
>TRBJ1-1|NA|TRBV3-1|NA
CASSGQGLGRAEAFF
TGTGCCAGCAGCGGGCAGGGGCTCGGTAGGGCTGAAGCTTTCTTT
>TRBJ1-5|many|TRBV20-1|TRBD1
CSASPGQGAGSNQPQHF
TGCAGTGCTAGCCCCGGACAGGGGGCAGGGAGCAATCAGCCCCAGCATTTT
>TRBJ1-1|NA|TRBV4-1|TRBD1
CASSAPAPGGTEAFF
TGCGCCAGCAGCGCACCTGCCCCAGGGGGTACTGAAGCTTTCTTT
>TRBJ2-3|NA|TRBV27|TRBD2
CASSLGLAGGQDTQYF
TGTGCCAGCAGCCTCGGTCTAGCGGGGGGGCAAGATACGCAGTATTTT
>TRBJ2-3|many|TRBV20-1|NA
CSARDPYLGTQYF
TGCAGTGCTAGAGATCCCTATTTGGGTACGCAGTATTTT
>TRBJ1-2|few|TRBV19|NA
CASSRSQGPGANYGYTF
TGTGCCAGTAGTAGGTCGCAGGGTCCGGGAGCTAACTATGGCTACACCTTC
>TRBJ2-5|few|TRBV27|NA
CASSSGGGGYYQETQYF
TGTGCCAGCAGTTCCGGTGGTGGGGGGTACTACCAAGAGACCCAGTACTTC
>TRBJ1-2|NA|TRBV28|NA
CASSIPGANYGDTF
TGTGCCAGCAGTATACCGGGAGCTAACTATGGCGACACCTTC
>TRBJ2-2|medium-sized|TRBV20-1|NA
CSARDGGRDTGELFF
TGCAGTGCTAGAGATGGGGGCAGGGACACCGGGGAGCTGTTTTTT
>TRBJ2-1|few|TRBV29-1|NA
CSVRAQGRVNEQFF
TGCAGCGTTAGGGCACAGGGAAGGGTCAATGAGCAGTTCTTC
>TRBJ1-2|NA|TRBV6-1|NA
CASYRGLPTDYGYTF
TGTGCCAGCTATCGCGGCTTGCCCACTGACTATGGCTACACCTTC